This T cell receptor (beta chain) was obtained from a study of shared clonotypes between healthy human individuals. In the study overall: The plates for each donor numbered three CD4 naive, three CD4 memory, two CD8 naive and one CD8 memory. Study-wide results and caveats: Sharing of clonotypes among donors was expected to vary with sequencing depth.

Deletions cut 8 bases from V and 13 bases from J, with 17 bases between. The CDR3 spans 11 residues. Germline V gene sequence: CDR1 MDHEN, CDR2 SYDVKM. Method: immunoSEQ multiplex PCR; TCRdb's copy keeps in-frame clones and lacks some. The sample shows roughly 1,600,000 clones, 97% to 99% of them seen only once. A remark on this clone: Its antigen is currently unknown.

This receptor was obtained from a man aged 25 to 45 in good health. Sequencing was performed on naive CD4+ T cells sorted from blood. Subset noted: CD45RA+ positively selected. The chain recombines TRBV28 with TRBJ1-2; unclear D gene. The DNA of the CDR3 is TGTGCCAGCTGGGAGGGCCAAATTATCACCTTC. Translating gives CASWEGQIITF.